The present T cell receptor beta chain was sequenced within a study of Graves' ophthalmopathy and Graves' hyperthyroidism. On this clonotype: A read error may account for a junction end that differs from germline.

RNA served as the template for amplifying TCR beta CDR3 regions. The library came from an HTBI-primed first-round RT-PCR and a second-round multiplex PCR. TCRdb ran MiXCR on the multiplex PCR reads and lists one entry per CDR3 protein. The table includes about 740,000 distinct CDR3 sequences, 40% detected once. Looked up from germline, CDR1 is SNHLY and CDR2 is FYNNEI. The CDR3 totals 15 residues. What was sequenced was peripheral blood. This receptor was taken from an adult man with Graves' ophthalmopathy. The chain carries TRBV2 and TRBJ2-3, with a possible D match to TRBD2 (6 bases). DNA of the CDR3: TGCGCCAGCAGCTTGGAGGGCATCTACGCAGATACGCAGTATTTT. This sequence encodes CASSLEGIYADTQYF.